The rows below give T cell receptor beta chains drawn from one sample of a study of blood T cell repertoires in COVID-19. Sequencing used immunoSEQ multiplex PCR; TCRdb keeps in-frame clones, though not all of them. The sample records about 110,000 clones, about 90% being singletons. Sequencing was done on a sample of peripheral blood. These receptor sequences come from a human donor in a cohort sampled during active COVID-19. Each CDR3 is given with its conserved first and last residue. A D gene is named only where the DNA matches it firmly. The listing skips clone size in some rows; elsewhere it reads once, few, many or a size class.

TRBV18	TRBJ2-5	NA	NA	CASSPRQQETQYF	TGTGCCAGCTCACCTCGACAGCAAGAGACCCAGTACTTC
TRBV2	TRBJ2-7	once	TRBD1	CASRAEGASSYEQYF	TGTGCCAGCAGAGCTGAGGGGGCGAGCTCCTACGAGCAGTACTTC
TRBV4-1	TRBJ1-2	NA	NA	CASSQDFGVRGGYTF	TGCGCCAGCAGCCAAGATTTTGGGGTCCGGGGTGGCTACACCTTC
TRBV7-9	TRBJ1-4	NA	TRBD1	CASQTGAEKLFF	TGTGCCAGCCAGACAGGGGCCGAAAAACTGTTTTTT
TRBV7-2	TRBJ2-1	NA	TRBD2	CASSPGTRLAAEQFF	TGTGCCAGCAGCCCAGGGACTCGACTAGCGGCTGAGCAGTTCTTC
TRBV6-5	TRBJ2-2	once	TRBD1	CASSYWTGGGGELFF	TGTGCCAGCAGTTATTGGACAGGGGGAGGCGGGGAGCTGTTTTTT
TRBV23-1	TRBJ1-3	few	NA	CASSQGGRGIGNTIYF	TGCGCCAGCAGTCAAGGGGGGAGGGGGATCGGAAACACCATATATTTT
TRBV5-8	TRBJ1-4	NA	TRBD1	CASRPGTGASNEKLFF	TGTGCCAGCAGACCCGGGACAGGGGCCTCTAATGAAAAACTGTTTTTT
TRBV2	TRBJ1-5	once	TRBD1	CASSKSGGNQPQHF	TGTGCCAGCAGTAAGTCAGGGGGAAATCAGCCCCAGCATTTT
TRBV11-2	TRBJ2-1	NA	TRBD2	CASSPGGGTLTEQFF	TGTGCCAGCAGCCCAGGCGGGGGGACCCTGACGGAACAGTTCTTC
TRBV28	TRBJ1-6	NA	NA	CASSSTAGTYNSPLHF	TGTGCCAGCAGTTCAACCGCCGGGACCTATAATTCACCCCTCCACTTT
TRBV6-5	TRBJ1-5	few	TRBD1	CASSLQQGSNQPQHF	TGTGCCAGCAGCCTACAACAGGGGAGCAATCAGCCCCAGCATTTT
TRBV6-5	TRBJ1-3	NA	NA	CASSSVLAGNTIYF	TGTGCCAGCAGTTCAGTCCTGGCTGGAAACACCATATATTTT
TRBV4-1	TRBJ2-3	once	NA	CASSQGLSTDTQYF	TGCGCCAGCAGCCAAGGACTTTCCACAGATACGCAGTATTTT
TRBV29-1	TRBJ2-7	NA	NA	CSATENSYEQYF	TGCAGCGCCACGGAGAACTCCTACGAGCAGTACTTC
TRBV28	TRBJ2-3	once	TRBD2	CASSLTRLAGLADTQYF	TGTGCCAGCAGTTTAACGCGTCTAGCGGGGTTGGCAGATACGCAGTATTTT
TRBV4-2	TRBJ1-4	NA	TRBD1	CASSRSGTGATNEKLFF	TGTGCCAGCAGCCGCAGCGGGACAGGGGCAACTAATGAAAAACTGTTTTTT
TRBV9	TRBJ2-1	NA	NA	CASSVGVRSSNEQFF	TGTGCCAGCAGCGTAGGTGTGAGATCGTCCAATGAGCAGTTCTTC
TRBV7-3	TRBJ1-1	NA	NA	CASRLAGDTEAFF	TGTGCCAGCAGGCTAGCGGGGGACACTGAAGCTTTCTTT
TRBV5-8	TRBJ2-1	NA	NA	CASSLDRGASRYNEQFF	TGTGCCAGCAGCTTGGACCGGGGAGCTAGCAGATACAATGAGCAGTTCTTC
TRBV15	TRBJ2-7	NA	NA	CATSWRLSAKDEQYF	TGTGCCACCAGCTGGAGGCTATCAGCCAAGGACGAGCAGTACTTC
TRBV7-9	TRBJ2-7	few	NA	CASSRGRESYF	TGTGCCAGCAGCAGGGGTCGCGAGTCGTACTTC
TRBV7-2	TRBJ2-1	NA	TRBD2	CASSLALSSGGPPSSYNEQFF	TGTGCCAGCAGCTTAGCGCTTTCTAGCGGGGGACCTCCTAGCTCCTACAATGAGCAGTTCTTC
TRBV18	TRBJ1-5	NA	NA	CASSPTGEKPQHF	TGTGCCAGCTCACCGACGGGGGAAAAGCCCCAGCATTTT
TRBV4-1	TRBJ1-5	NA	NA	CASSPREGNQPQHF	TGCGCCAGCAGCCCCCGGGAGGGCAATCAGCCCCAGCATTTT
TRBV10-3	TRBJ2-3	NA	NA	CAISEGEARGDTQYF	TGTGCCATCAGTGAGGGGGAGGCTCGGGGAGATACGCAGTATTTT
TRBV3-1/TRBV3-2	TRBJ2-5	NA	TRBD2	CASRSGGETQYF	TGTGCCAGTCGGAGCGGGGGTGAGACCCAGTACTTC
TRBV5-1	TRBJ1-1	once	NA	CASSLSGGRTEAFF	TGCGCCAGCAGCTTGAGCGGGGGGCGGACTGAAGCTTTCTTT
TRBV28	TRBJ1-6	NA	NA	CASSSTGNNSPLHF	TGTGCCAGCAGTTCAACAGGGAATAATTCACCCCTCCACTTT
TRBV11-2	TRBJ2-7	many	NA	CASSLDGGSSYEQYF	TGTGCCAGCAGCTTAGACGGGGGTAGCTCCTACGAGCAGTACTTC
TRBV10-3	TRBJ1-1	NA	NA	CATRVGNTEAFF	TGTGCTACTCGGGTCGGGAACACTGAAGCTTTCTTT
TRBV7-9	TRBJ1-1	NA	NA	CASSPGQEDTEAFF	TGTGCCAGCAGCCCCGGTCAAGAGGACACTGAAGCTTTCTTT
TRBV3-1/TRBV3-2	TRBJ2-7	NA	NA	CASSRDTPYEQYF	TGTGCCAGCAGCAGGGACACCCCCTACGAGCAGTACTTC
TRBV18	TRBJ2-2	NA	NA	CASSPGRDTGELFF	TGTGCCAGCTCACCCGGTCGGGACACCGGGGAGCTGTTTTTT
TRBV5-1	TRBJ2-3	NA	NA	CASSLEGVGSTQYF	TGCGCCAGCAGCTTAGAGGGAGTGGGGAGTACGCAGTATTTT
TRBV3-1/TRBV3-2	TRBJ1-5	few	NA	CASSLRGSNQPQHF	TGTGCCAGCAGCCTCAGGGGTAGCAATCAGCCCCAGCATTTT
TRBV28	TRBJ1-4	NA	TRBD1	CASSTTGGMRKLFF	TGTGCCAGCAGTACGACAGGGGGCATGAGAAAACTGTTTTTT
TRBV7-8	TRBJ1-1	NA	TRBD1	CASSALSTGVNTEAFF	TGTGCCAGCAGCGCGCTATCGACAGGGGTGAACACTGAAGCTTTCTTT
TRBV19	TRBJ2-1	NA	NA	CASSPQGLGGEQFF	TGTGCCAGTAGTCCCCAGGGACTCGGAGGAGAGCAGTTCTTC
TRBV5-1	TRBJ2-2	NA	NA	CASSSLVGSTGELFF	TGCGCCAGCAGCTCCCTAGTGGGGAGCACCGGGGAGCTGTTTTTT
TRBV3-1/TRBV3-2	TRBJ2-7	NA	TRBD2	CASSQRTSGSFYEQYF	TGTGCCAGCAGCCAACGGACTAGCGGGTCTTTCTACGAGCAGTACTTC
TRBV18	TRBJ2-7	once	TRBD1	CASSELAGGNEQYF	TGTGCCAGCTCAGAATTAGCAGGGGGTAACGAGCAGTACTTC
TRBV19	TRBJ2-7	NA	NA	CASSPSSGLAVEQYF	TGTGCCAGTAGTCCATCTTCGGGACTCGCCGTCGAGCAGTACTTC
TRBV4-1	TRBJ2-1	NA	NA	CASSQGVTHTYNEQFF	TGCGCCAGCAGCCAAGGGGTGACTCACACCTACAATGAGCAGTTCTTC
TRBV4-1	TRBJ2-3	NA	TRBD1	CASSPGGAGTDTQYF	TGCGCCAGCAGTCCAGGGGGCGCGGGGACAGATACGCAGTATTTT
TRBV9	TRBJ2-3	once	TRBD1	CASSQGGRTGVDTQYF	TGTGCCAGCAGCCAAGGGGGTCGGACAGGGGTAGATACGCAGTATTTT
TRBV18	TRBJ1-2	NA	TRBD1	CASSPQPGQGSGYTF	TGTGCCAGCTCACCTCAACCGGGACAGGGCAGCGGCTACACCTTC
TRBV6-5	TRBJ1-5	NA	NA	CASRPVGSNNQPQHF	TGTGCCAGCAGGCCTGTGGGCAGCAACAATCAGCCCCAGCATTTT
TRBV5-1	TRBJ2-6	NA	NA	CASSAGSGANVLTF	TGCGCCAGCAGCGCAGGATCAGGGGCCAACGTCCTGACTTTC
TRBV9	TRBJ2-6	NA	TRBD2	CASSVEERGGFGANVLTF	TGTGCCAGCAGCGTAGAGGAACGGGGGGGCTTCGGGGCCAACGTCCTGACTTTC
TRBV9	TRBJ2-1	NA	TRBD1	CASSEDRGPYNEQFF	TGTGCCAGCAGCGAGGACAGGGGACCCTACAATGAGCAGTTCTTC
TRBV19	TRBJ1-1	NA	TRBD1	CASSRTTGARGRAEAFF	TGTGCCAGTAGTCGAACGACAGGGGCCCGAGGAAGAGCTGAAGCTTTCTTT
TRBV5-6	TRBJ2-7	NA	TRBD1	CASSLSTGGIDEQYF	TGTGCCAGCAGCTTATCGACAGGGGGCATCGACGAGCAGTACTTC
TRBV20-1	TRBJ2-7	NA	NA	CSVSGDGEQYF	TGCAGTGTCTCGGGGGACGGCGAGCAGTACTTC
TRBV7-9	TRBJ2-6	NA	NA	CASSGLGGTGANVLTF	TGTGCCAGCAGCGGCCTAGGTGGTACTGGGGCCAACGTCCTGACTTTC